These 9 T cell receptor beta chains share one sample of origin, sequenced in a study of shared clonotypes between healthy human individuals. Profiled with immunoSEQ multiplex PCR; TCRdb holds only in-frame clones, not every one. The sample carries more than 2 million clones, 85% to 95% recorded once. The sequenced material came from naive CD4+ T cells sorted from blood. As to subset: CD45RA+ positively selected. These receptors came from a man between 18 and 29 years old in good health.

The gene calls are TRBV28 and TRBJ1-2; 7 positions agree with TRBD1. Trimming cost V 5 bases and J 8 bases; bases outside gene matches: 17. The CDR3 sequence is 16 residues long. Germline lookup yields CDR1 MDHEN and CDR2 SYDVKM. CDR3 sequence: CASSPGDRDAGKGYTF. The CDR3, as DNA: TGTGCCAGCAGTCCAGGCGACAGGGACGCCGGTAAGGGCTACACCTTC.

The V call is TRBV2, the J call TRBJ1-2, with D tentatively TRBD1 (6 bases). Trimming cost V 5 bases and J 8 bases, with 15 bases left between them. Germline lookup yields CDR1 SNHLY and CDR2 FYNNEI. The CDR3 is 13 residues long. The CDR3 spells CASSPDSSLGYTF. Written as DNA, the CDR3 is TGTGCCAGCAGTCCGGACAGCTCCCTAGGCTACACCTTC.

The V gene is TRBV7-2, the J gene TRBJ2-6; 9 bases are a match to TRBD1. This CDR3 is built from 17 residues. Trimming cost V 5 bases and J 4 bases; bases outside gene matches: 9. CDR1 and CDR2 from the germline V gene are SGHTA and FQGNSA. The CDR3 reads CASSPWTGVTGANVLTF. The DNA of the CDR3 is TGTGCCAGCAGCCCTTGGACAGGGGTAACCGGGGCCAACGTCCTGACTTTC.

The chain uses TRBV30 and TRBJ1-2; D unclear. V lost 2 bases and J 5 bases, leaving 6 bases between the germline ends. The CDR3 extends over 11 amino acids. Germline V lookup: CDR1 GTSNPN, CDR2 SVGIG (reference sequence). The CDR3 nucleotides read TGTGCCTGGAGTCACAGTTATGGCTACACCTTC. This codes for CAWSHSYGYTF.

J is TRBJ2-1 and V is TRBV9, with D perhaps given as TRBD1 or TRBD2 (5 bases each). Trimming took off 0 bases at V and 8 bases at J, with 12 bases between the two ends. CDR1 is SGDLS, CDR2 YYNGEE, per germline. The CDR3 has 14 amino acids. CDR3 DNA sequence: TGTGCCAGCAGCGTAGCCAGCCCGGGGCATGAGCAGTTCTTC. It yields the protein CASSVASPGHEQFF.

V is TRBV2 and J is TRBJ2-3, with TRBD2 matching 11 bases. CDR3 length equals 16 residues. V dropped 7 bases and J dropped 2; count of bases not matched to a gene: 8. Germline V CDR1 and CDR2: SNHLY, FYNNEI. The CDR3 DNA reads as TGTGCCAGCATGAGGATTAGCGGGAGGGCCACAGATACGCAGTATTTT. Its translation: CASMRISGRATDTQYF.

CDR3 loop: CASTPQGARAYNEQFF. CDR3 nucleotide sequence: TGTGCCAGTACCCCTCAGGGGGCGCGGGCCTACAATGAGCAGTTCTTC. The chain has TRBV19 and TRBJ2-1; TRBD1 matches at 8 bases. The CDR3 runs to 16 residues. Trimming at V came to 7 bases and at J to 2 bases, leaving 10 bases not matched to a gene. From germline, CDR1 is LNHDA and CDR2 SQIVND (reference sequence).

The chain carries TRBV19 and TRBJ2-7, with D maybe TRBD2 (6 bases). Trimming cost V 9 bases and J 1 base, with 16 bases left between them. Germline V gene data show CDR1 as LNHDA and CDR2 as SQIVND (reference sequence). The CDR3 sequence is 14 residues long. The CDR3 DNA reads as TGTGCCAGCAGCTCCTCTAGCGCTTCCTACGAGCAGTACTTC. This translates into CASSSSSASYEQYF.

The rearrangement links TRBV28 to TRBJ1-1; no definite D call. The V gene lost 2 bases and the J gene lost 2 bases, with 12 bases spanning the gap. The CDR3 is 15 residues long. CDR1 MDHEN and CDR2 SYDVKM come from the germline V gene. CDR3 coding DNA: TGTGCCAGCAGTTTAAGCGCCAAACCCAACACTGAAGCTTTCTTT. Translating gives CASSLSAKPNTEAFF.